The clone carrying this TCR beta chain was found many times. No antigen is known for it. Time point specified: persistent/refractory GD, antithyroid drugs over 5 years with positive TRAb. Preparation of the TCR library used RNA extracted from PBMCs. These data are taken from a study of regulatory T cells in long-lasting Graves disease. Study context: The term persistent Graves' disease signified upward of 5 years on antithyroid drugs with positive TSH receptor antibodies. Study-level points and caveats: Accuracy might have suffered from few samples. Persistent-disease Graves' patients showed less TCR diversity than new cases.

The germline V gene encodes CDR1 SGHTA and CDR2 FQGNSA. The ends were cut back, 3 bases at V and 7 bases at J, with 16 bases in the middle. This CDR3 comprises 16 residues. TCR beta libraries were built with iRepertoire HTBI primers and Arm-PCR of CDR3 regions. MiXCR, run by TCRdb on the multiplex PCR reads, gives a single entry per CDR3 protein. The sample consists of roughly 450,000 distinct CDR3 sequences, around 21% of them appearing once. This chain joins TRBV7-2 and TRBJ1-6; D is unresolved. The starting material was peripheral blood mononuclear cells (PBMCs), obtained when the disease was refractory, from a patient treated with antithyroid drugs. The sequence was obtained from a female donor with Graves disease. The CDR3 spells CASSLRQALFNSPLHF. DNA for the CDR3: TGTGCCAGCAGCTTGCGGCAGGCCCTTTTCAATTCACCCCTCCACTTT.